The 28 T cell receptor beta chains given below trace back to one sample, sequenced in a study of cytomegalovirus exposure and HLA in healthy donors. In the PCR, 60 Vbeta and 13 Jbeta primers were used. Libraries were prepared by immunoSEQ multiplex PCR; TCRdb keeps only in-frame clonotypes and omits some of them. This table has roughly 180,000 clones, roughly 80% appearing once. The sample comprised PBMCs. Receptors were obtained from a woman in her 30s in good health and CMV-seropositive.

The chain uses TRBV7-8 and TRBJ2-1; TRBD2 matches at 8 bases. CDR3 size: 16 residues. Germline loops: CDR1 SGHVS, CDR2 FQNEAQ. V lost 5 bases to trimming and J lost 5 bases; unmatched junction nucleotides: 11. In DNA, the CDR3 is TGTGCCAGCAGCCCTAGCCCGGGACTAGGCAACAATGAGCAGTTCTTC. The encoded protein is CASSPSPGLGNNEQFF.

The table lists this clone with a count of one. The chain carries TRBV5-6 and TRBJ2-5; 11 positions match TRBD1. Trimming took 5 bases from V and 4 from J; bases not matched to a gene: 7. Germline loops: CDR1 SGHDT, CDR2 YYEEEE. The CDR3 length is 15 residues. The CDR3 DNA reads TGTGCCAGCAGTCAAGGACAGGGGGCTGGAGAGACCCAGTACTTC. Its translation: CASSQGQGAGETQYF. Based on the CDR3 plus reference TRBV5-6 and TRBJ2-5, the full variable domain is DAGVTQSPTHLIKTRGQQVTLRCSPKSGHDTVSWYQQALGQGPQFIFQYYEEEERQRGNFPDRFSGHQFPNYSSELNVNALLLGDSALYLCASSQGQGAGETQYFGPGTRLLVL.

In DNA form, the CDR3 reads TGTGCCAGTATGGGTTCCAGGGGCACTATCTACAATGAGCAGTTCTTC. Residues: CASMGSRGTIYNEQFF. The chain recombines TRBV28 with TRBJ2-1, with a tentative D call TRBD1 (6 bases). The CDR3 contains 16 residues. Between the trimmed V and J ends, which lost 9 bases and 3 bases, there was a span of 21 bases. Germline CDR1 and CDR2: MDHEN and SYDVKM.

This chain joins TRBV6-1 and TRBJ2-3, with unresolved D. Germline CDR1 reads MNHNS; CDR2 reads SASEGT. V was pared by 9 bases and J by 6 bases, with 13 bases between. The CDR3 extends over 12 amino acids. The CDR3 DNA follows: TGTGCCAGTGGCGACGAACAGGATACGCAGTATTTT. It is translated as CASGDEQDTQYF.

The chain links TRBV14 to TRBJ1-6, with a tentative D call TRBD1 (6 bases). This CDR3 is 18 amino acids long. V gave up 6 bases and J gave up 6 bases, with 24 bases separating them. Germline CDR1 SGHDN, CDR2 FVKESK. This CDR3 reads CASSQGIDSKGGNSPLHF. The CDR3 DNA reads TGTGCCAGCAGTCAGGGGATTGACAGCAAAGGGGGTAATTCACCCCTCCACTTT.

This clone was seen a handful of times. The chain couples TRBV6-1 to TRBJ1-4; no clear D. Germline V gene data show CDR1 as MNHNS and CDR2 as SASEGT. Trimming removed 3 bases from V and 7 bases from J, with 12 bases in between. The CDR3 spans 14 residues. CDR3 in DNA: TGTGCCAGCAGTGATTGGAGTAGAGGTGAAAAACTGTTTTTT. Its translation is CASSDWSRGEKLFF.

The chain combines TRBV5-4 with TRBJ2-3; the D is unclear. Germline lookup yields CDR1 SGHNT and CDR2 YYREEE (reference sequence). This CDR3 is built from 16 residues. The V end lost 1 base, the J end lost 4 bases, and 16 bases lay between the germline ends. The CDR3: CASSLKSSVFSDTQYF. The CDR3 region has the DNA TGTGCCAGCAGCTTGAAATCGTCGGTGTTTTCAGATACGCAGTATTTT.

This chain uses TRBV6-5 with TRBJ1-1; D gene uncertain. This CDR3 is built from 14 residues. Trimming took off 5 bases at V and 6 bases at J, with 16 bases between the two ends. Germline lookup yields CDR1 MNHEY and CDR2 SVGAGI. The CDR3 DNA follows: TGTGCCAGCAGTAACAAGGGATTCGGGGCTGAAGCTTTCTTT. Translated, it gives CASSNKGFGAEAFF.

The V gene is TRBV5-4, the J gene TRBJ1-2; D call uncertain. Germline V gene data show CDR1 as SGHNT and CDR2 as YYREEE (reference sequence). The CDR3 totals 16 residues. V lost 3 bases to trimming and J lost 4 bases, with 19 bases between them. DNA for the CDR3: TGTGCCAGCAGCTCCCGCGGCTCCCCTTTTCTCTATGGCTACACCTTC. It is translated as CASSSRGSPFLYGYTF.

This chain connects TRBV7-9 to TRBJ1-1, with D unclear. The V gene lost 3 bases and the J gene lost 1 base, with 9 bases spanning the gap. This CDR3 has 14 residues. The germline CDR1 and CDR2 sequences are SEHNR and FQNEAQ (reference sequence). The CDR3 bases are TGTGCCAGCAGCTTTGGGGAGGGGAACACTGAAGCTTTCTTT. Translated: CASSFGEGNTEAFF. Together with reference TRBV7-9 and TRBJ1-1, the CDR3 gives the full variable domain: DTGVSQNPRHKITKRGQNVTFRCDPISEHNRLYWYRQTLGQGPEFLTYFQNEAQLEKSRLLSDRFSAERPKGSFSTLEIQRTEQGDSAMYLCASSFGEGNTEAFFGQGTRLTVV.

This sequence joins TRBV7-3 and TRBJ2-5; tentatively, D is TRBD2 (5 bases). The CDR3 has 13 amino acids. The V and J ends lost 5 bases and 5 bases respectively, with 12 bases between them. Germline V gene data show CDR1 as SGHTA and CDR2 as FQGTGA. CDR3 nucleotides: TGTGCCAGCAGCCGCGGTATAGCGGAGACCCAGTACTTC. Its protein product is CASSRGIAETQYF.

The chain carries TRBV9 and TRBJ2-1; 11 bases agree with TRBD2. Germline V lookup: CDR1 SGDLS, CDR2 YYNGEE. The CDR3 is made up of 19 amino acids. V shed 0 bases, J shed 7 bases, and the junction held 15 bases outside the gene matches. The CDR3 nucleotides are TGTGCCAGCAGCGTAGCTCCCATCGAACTAGCGGGAGTCGGTAATGAGCAGTTCTTC. Amino acid sequence: CASSVAPIELAGVGNEQFF.

Only a few counts were recorded for this clone. J is TRBJ2-3 and V is TRBV5-1; 8 bases are shared with TRBD2. Germline V gene sequence: CDR1 SGHRS, CDR2 YFSETQ. J was trimmed by 2 bases and V by 1 base; bases with no gene match: 6. The CDR3 runs 16 residues. CDR3 loop: CASSLRDSGITDTQYF. CDR3 nucleotide sequence: TGCGCCAGCAGCTTGAGGGATAGCGGGATCACAGATACGCAGTATTTT.

CDR3 amino acids: CASSFQRGGDTQYF. The CDR3 region has the DNA TGTGCCAGCAGTTTTCAGCGGGGGGGGGATACGCAGTATTTT. The chain employs TRBV6-6 and TRBJ2-3, with 10 nucleotides matching TRBD2. Trimming cost V 4 bases and J 6 bases; bases outside gene matches: 4. The CDR3 covers 14 residues. From germline, CDR1 is MNHNY and CDR2 SVGAGI (reference sequence).

The chain employs TRBV19 and TRBJ1-5, with D uncertain. The CDR3 extends over 17 amino acids. Between the trimmed V and J ends, which lost 0 bases and 7 bases, there was a span of 19 bases. CDR1 is LNHDA, CDR2 SQIVND, per germline (reference sequence). This chain's CDR3 is CASSIDSRSQLRQPQHF. The DNA of the CDR3 is TGTGCCAGTAGTATAGATTCTAGGTCCCAACTCAGACAGCCCCAGCATTTT.

The genes are TRBV10-3 and TRBJ1-3, with D perhaps TRBD1 (6 bases). From germline, CDR1 is ENHRY and CDR2 SYGVKD. CDR3 size: 14 residues. V was clipped by 10 bases and J by 0 bases, with 13 bases between them. The chain's CDR3 is CATYDRRSGNTIYF. CDR3 nucleotides: TGTGCCACCTATGACAGGCGCTCTGGAAACACCATATATTTT.

J is TRBJ1-4 and V is TRBV19; TRBD1 agrees at 9 bases. The ends lost 6 bases at V and 2 bases at J; junction bases unmatched: 7. There are 16 residues in the CDR3. Germline V gene data show CDR1 as LNHDA and CDR2 as SQIVND (reference sequence). The CDR3 coding sequence is TGTGCCAGTAGCACAGGGGGCCTGGGGACTAATGAAAAACTGTTTTTT. Amino acids: CASSTGGLGTNEKLFF.

J is TRBJ1-1 and V is TRBV11-2; 9 nucleotides align to TRBD1. CDR3 size: 12 residues. The V segment lost 5 bases and the J segment 11 bases; nucleotides outside the gene matches: 6. The germline CDR1 and CDR2 sequences are SGHAT and FQNNGV. The DNA for the CDR3 is TGTGCCAGCAGCAACCGGGACAGGGAGGCTTTCTTT. Its translation: CASSNRDREAFF.

V and J are TRBV11-2 and TRBJ2-4; 8 nucleotides line up with TRBD2. The CDR3 extends over 16 amino acids. In germline, CDR1 is SGHAT, CDR2 FQNNGV. V trimming: 7 bases; J trimming: 0 bases; junction bases outside the gene matches: 8. The DNA for the CDR3 is TGTGCCAGCACCTTGGCGGGGGGTTCAGCCAAAAACATTCAGTACTTC. Its translation is CASTLAGGSAKNIQYF.

The gene calls are TRBV28 and TRBJ1-2, with 7 bases matching TRBD1. The length of the CDR3 is 18 residues. Trimming at V came to 5 bases and at J to 0 bases, leaving 15 bases not matched to a gene. Germline CDR1 MDHEN, CDR2 SYDVKM. Here the CDR3 DNA reads TGTGCCAGCAGTCCGCCCACTACAGGGGCCCCAACTAACTATGGCTACACCTTC. Protein product: CASSPPTTGAPTNYGYTF.

The chain uses TRBV6-1 and TRBJ2-7; maybe TRBD2 (5 bases). Trimming left V 6 bases short and J 2 bases short, with 17 bases between. This CDR3 has 15 residues. CDR1 is MNHNS, CDR2 SASEGT, per germline. In DNA, the CDR3 is TGTGCCAGCAGGAGAAGTCTAGCAGAAGCCTACGAGCAGTACTTC. Its protein is CASRRSLAEAYEQYF.

The V call is TRBV28, the J call TRBJ1-1; D remains ambiguous. The germline gives CDR1 MDHEN, CDR2 SYDVKM. The V gene lost 3 bases and the J gene lost 3 bases, with 14 bases spanning the gap. CDR3 length: 15 residues. The DNA of the CDR3 is TGTGCCAGCAGTTTTCCCGCGGGCGGAGACACTGAAGCTTTCTTT. Residues: CASSFPAGGDTEAFF.

The V call is TRBV4-1, the J call TRBJ2-1, with 10 bases fitting TRBD2. The V gene's germline CDR1 is MGHRA and CDR2 YSYEKL. The CDR3 loop spans 16 amino acids. V shed 0 bases and J 3 bases; nucleotides not matched to a gene: 2. The CDR3 nucleotides are TGCGCCAGCAGCCAAGATAGGACTAGCGGCTACAATGAGCAGTTCTTC. It yields the protein CASSQDRTSGYNEQFF.

V and J are TRBV5-6 and TRBJ1-6, with unresolved D. V was trimmed by 2 bases and J by 0 bases, leaving 9 bases between them. Germline assignment: CDR1 SGHDT and CDR2 YYEEEE. The CDR3 is 16 residues long. CDR3 coding DNA: TGTGCCAGCAGCTTTAATCCCCGCTCCTATAATTCACCCCTCCACTTT. Its translation: CASSFNPRSYNSPLHF.

The chain combines TRBV19 with TRBJ2-2; 8 bases agree with TRBD2. The CDR3 has 19 amino acids. V was pared by 8 bases and J by 6 bases, with 23 bases of the junction left unmatched. The germline gives CDR1 LNHDA, CDR2 SQIVND (reference sequence). In DNA form, the CDR3 reads TGTGCCAGTCGGCTGATGGGGACTCGCGGGGGGCCGACCCCCGGGGAGCTGTTTTTT. As protein: CASRLMGTRGGPTPGELFF.

The chain combines TRBV27 with TRBJ2-5; 7 nucleotides line up with TRBD1. Germline V lookup: CDR1 MNHEY, CDR2 SMNVEV (reference sequence). V lost 6 bases and J lost 1; bases outside the gene matches: 5. The CDR3 runs to 14 residues. CDR3 sequence: CASSSRDSQETQYF. CDR3 coding DNA: TGTGCCAGCAGCTCTCGGGACAGCCAAGAGACCCAGTACTTC.

This chain joins TRBV10-3 and TRBJ2-3, with 10 bases aligning to TRBD1. Germline V gene sequence: CDR1 ENHRY, CDR2 SYGVKD. The CDR3 spans 15 residues. Germline trimming cut 10 bases from V and 2 bases from J; bases unmatched to any gene: 9. The CDR3 loop reads CASDKDRGVTDTQYF. CDR3 coding DNA: TGTGCCAGCGACAAGGACAGGGGGGTCACAGATACGCAGTATTTT.

V usage is TRBV6-5 and J usage is TRBJ1-4; no firm D call. Trimming took off 2 bases at V and 0 bases at J, with 4 bases between the two ends. Germline CDR1 and CDR2: MNHEY and SVGAGI. CDR3 length: 14 residues. In DNA form, the CDR3 reads TGTGCCAGCAGTTACGGCTCAACTAATGAAAAACTGTTTTTT. The encoded protein is CASSYGSTNEKLFF.